These 10 T cell receptor beta chains originate from one sample sequenced in a study of T-cell memory formation after mild COVID-19. MiXCR, run by TCRdb on the 5' RACE reads, gives a single entry per CDR3 protein. This repertoire shows almost 550,000 distinct CDR3 sequences, roughly 21% found once; its top ten account for under 15%. Sequencing used PBMCs or a T cell subset sorted from them (not recorded which). Every receptor here comes from an adult woman who had mild COVID-19 (a few samples of this study predate the infection). Cell type and time point are not known.

The chain is built from TRBV27 and TRBJ2-2; perhaps TRBD2 as D (6 bases). Germline V gene data show CDR1 as MNHEY and CDR2 as SMNVEV (reference sequence). The CDR3 consists of 16 residues. V lost 1 base and J lost 4, with 13 bases in between. The DNA of the CDR3 is TGTGCCAGCAGTTTATATGGCGGACTAAGCACCGGGGAGCTGTTTTTT. Translated: CASSLYGGLSTGELFF.

There are a few counts of this clonotype. The gene calls are TRBV18 and TRBJ2-3; D is unclear. This CDR3 contains 14 residues. Germline-derived CDR1 and CDR2 are KGHSH and LQKENI. Trimming took off 1 base at V and 0 bases at J, with 5 bases between the two ends. The CDR3 sequence is CASSPLGSTDTQYF. CDR3 nucleotides: TGTGCCAGCTCACCACTGGGGAGCACAGATACGCAGTATTTT. The full variable domain, its missing parts supplied by reference TRBV18 and TRBJ2-3, is NAGVMQNPRHLVRRRGQEARLRCSPMKGHSHVYWYRQLPEEGLKFMVYLQKENIIDESGMPKERFSAEFPKEGPSILRIQQVVRGDSAAYFCASSPLGSTDTQYFGPGTRLTVL.

The genes are TRBV6-5 and TRBJ2-4; D remains ambiguous. In germline, CDR1 is MNHEY, CDR2 SVGAGI. There are 13 residues in the CDR3. V dropped 8 bases and J dropped 1 base, with 9 bases sitting between them. The CDR3 loop is CASAREAKNIQYF. CDR3 DNA sequence: TGTGCCAGCGCCCGTGAGGCCAAAAACATTCAGTACTTC.

J is TRBJ2-7 and V is TRBV10-3; 9 positions match TRBD2. Germline V gene lookup returns CDR1 ENHRY and CDR2 SYGVKD. The CDR3 covers 15 residues. After removal of 6 bases from V and 3 bases from J, the junction contained 9 bases not matched to a gene. CDR3 sequence reads: CAIREGLASGYEQYF. In DNA form, the CDR3 reads TGTGCCATCAGAGAAGGACTAGCGAGCGGCTACGAGCAGTACTTC.

On this clonotype: A much larger clonotype is one base distant, so this may be a read error. This chain connects TRBV12-3 or TRBV12-4 to TRBJ2-7; unclear D gene. Trimming removed 7 bases at V and 3 bases at J, with 7 bases between. This CDR3 is built from 11 residues. CDR3 sequence: CASTQGYEQYF. As DNA, the CDR3 is TGTGCCAGCACCCAAGGCTACGAGCAGTACTTC.

J is TRBJ2-3 and V is TRBV20-1; TRBD1 is a possible D gene (6 bases). V lost 7 bases to trimming and J lost 5 bases, with 10 bases between them. Looked up from germline, CDR1 is DFQATT and CDR2 is SNEGSKA (reference sequence). The CDR3 contains 11 residues. CDR3 amino acids: CSGGGGDTQYF. CDR3 DNA: TGCAGTGGAGGGGGTGGAGATACGCAGTATTTT.

This clonotype has a handful of counts. The gene calls are TRBV3-1 and TRBJ2-1; 7 bases are shared with TRBD1. This CDR3 region has 17 residues. Per germline, CDR1 LGHDT and CDR2 YNNKEL (reference sequence). V was pared by 4 bases and J by 5 bases, with 14 bases of the junction left unmatched. This CDR3 is CASSLDPGQSRNNEQFF. Written as DNA, the CDR3 is TGTGCCAGCAGCCTAGACCCGGGACAGAGCAGGAACAATGAGCAGTTCTTC.

This clonotype was observed a handful of times. This chain uses TRBV5-4 with TRBJ2-7; D perhaps matches TRBD1 (5 bases). The V end was cut by 0 bases, the J end by 3 bases, with 13 bases between. Germline CDR1 SGHNT, CDR2 YYREEE (reference sequence). This CDR3 has 15 residues. The CDR3 region is CASSLAAGISYEQYF. CDR3 bases: TGTGCCAGCAGCTTGGCGGCAGGGATAAGCTACGAGCAGTACTTC.

The rearrangement links TRBV14 to TRBJ2-7; TRBD1 matches 10 bases. Trimming at V came to 0 bases and at J to 3 bases, leaving 8 bases not matched to a gene. The CDR3 spans 17 residues. Germline V gives CDR1 SGHDN, CDR2 FVKESK. CDR3 sequence reads: CASSQDRRQGASYEQYF. The CDR3 DNA reads TGTGCCAGCAGCCAAGATCGACGACAGGGGGCAAGCTACGAGCAGTACTTC.

This clonotype was seen a handful of times. The chain links TRBV29-1 to TRBJ2-7; maybe TRBD2 (6 bases). V was shortened by 7 bases and J by 4 bases, with 14 bases between the two germline ends. Germline V gene lookup returns CDR1 SQVTM and CDR2 ANQGSEA. The CDR3 covers 12 residues. DNA of the CDR3: TGCAGCGCAATGACTAGTCCGTACGAGCAGTACTTC. Amino acids: CSAMTSPYEQYF.